This T cell receptor (beta chain) is from a study of blood T cell repertoires in COVID-19. Study-level information: Sample material is recorded as cDNA or gDNA derived from T cells, B-cell-depleted T cells, or PBMCs.

Some clones are missing from TCRdb's copy, which holds only in-frame ones; the method was immunoSEQ multiplex PCR. Of approximately 99,000 clones in the sample, 88% were seen once. The length of the CDR3 is 16 residues. Germline CDR1 reads SGHTA; CDR2 reads FQGNSA. Trimming removed 0 bases from V and 5 bases from J; junction bases left unmatched: 6. The chain joins TRBV7-2 to TRBJ2-5, with 10 bases aligning to TRBD2. Sample: peripheral blood. The TCR comes from a human donor in a cohort sampled during active COVID-19. The CDR3 loop is CASSLALSTSGETQYF. CDR3 coding DNA: TGTGCCAGCAGCTTAGCTCTCTCGACTAGCGGGGAGACCCAGTACTTC.